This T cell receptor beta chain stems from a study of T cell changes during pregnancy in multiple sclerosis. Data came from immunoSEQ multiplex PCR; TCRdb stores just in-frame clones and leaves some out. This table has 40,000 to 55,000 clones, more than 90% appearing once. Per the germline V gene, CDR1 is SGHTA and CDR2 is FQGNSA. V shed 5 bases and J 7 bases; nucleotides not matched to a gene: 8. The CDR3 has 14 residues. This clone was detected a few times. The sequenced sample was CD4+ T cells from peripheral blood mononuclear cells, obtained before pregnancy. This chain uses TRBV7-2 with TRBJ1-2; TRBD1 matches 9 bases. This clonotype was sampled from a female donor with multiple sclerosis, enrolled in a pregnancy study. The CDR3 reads CASSLDRGSSGYTF. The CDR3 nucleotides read TGTGCCAGCAGCCTCGACAGGGGGTCGAGTGGCTACACCTTC. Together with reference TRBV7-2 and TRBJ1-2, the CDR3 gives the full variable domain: GAGVSQSPSNKVTEKGKDVELRCDPISGHTALYWYRQSLGQGLEFLIYFQGNSAPDKSGLPSDRFSAERTGGSVSTLTIQRTQQEDSAVYLCASSLDRGSSGYTFGSGTRLTVV.